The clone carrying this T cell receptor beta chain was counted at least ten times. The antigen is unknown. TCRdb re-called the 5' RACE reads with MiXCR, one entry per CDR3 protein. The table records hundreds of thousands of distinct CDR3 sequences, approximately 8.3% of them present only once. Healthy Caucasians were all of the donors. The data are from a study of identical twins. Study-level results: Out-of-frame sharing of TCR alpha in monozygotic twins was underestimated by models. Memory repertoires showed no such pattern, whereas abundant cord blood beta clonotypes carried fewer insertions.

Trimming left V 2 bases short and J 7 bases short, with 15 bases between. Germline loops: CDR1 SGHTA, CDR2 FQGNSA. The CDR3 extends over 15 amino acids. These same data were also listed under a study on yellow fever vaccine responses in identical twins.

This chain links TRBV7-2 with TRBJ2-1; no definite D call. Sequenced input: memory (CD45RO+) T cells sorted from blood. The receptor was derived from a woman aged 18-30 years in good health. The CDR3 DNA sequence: TGTGCCAGCAGCTTATCCTCAACAAGTATAAATGAGCAGTTCTTC. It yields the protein CASSLSSTSINEQFF.